These 21 T cell receptor beta chains originate from one sample sequenced in a study of T cell repertoires in cytomegalovirus infection (dated by TCRdb to the late 2010s). For these receptors, no antigen is known. The sample was run on an Illumina HiSeq 1500. The raw public data were reprocessed by TCRdb itself: fastp quality trimming at Q25, MiXCR clonotype calling, in-frame beta chains only. Rows are combined by CDR3 protein, so each entry shows the most common genes and DNA. Recorded for this sample are 340,000 or so distinct CDR3 sequences; 25% of them occurred a single time. About an eighth of the sample is taken by the ten largest. Per the publication, the treatment or condition label means: in vitro stimulation with specific CMV peptide epitopes to enrich CMV-specific T cells. This specimen was cultured PBMCs, taken from culture after CMV antigen stimulation. The receptors here all came from a human donor in good health (CMV status not recorded). Some clones in this sample may be carry-over from other donors' samples.

This chain links TRBV3-1 with TRBJ2-2; D is uncertain. Germline loops: CDR1 LGHDT, CDR2 YNNKEL (reference sequence). V was shortened by 0 bases and J by 1 base, with 9 bases between the two germline ends. The CDR3 has 16 residues. The CDR3 sequence is CASSQDDPLNTGELFF. The CDR3 coding sequence is TGTGCCAGCAGCCAAGACGACCCTCTGAACACCGGGGAGCTGTTTTTT.

The CDR3 DNA sequence: TGTGCCTGTAGCGGGAGCGACAATGAGCAGTTCTTC. It translates to CACSGSDNEQFF. The chain carries TRBV6-2 or TRBV6-3 and TRBJ2-1, with 9 bases identical to TRBD2. CDR1 and CDR2 (germline): MNHEY, SVGEGT. With V trimmed by 11 bases and J by 5 bases, 4 bases remained unmatched. This CDR3 region has 12 residues.

This clonotype was picked up many times. The rearrangement links TRBV7-2 to TRBJ1-1, with a tentative D call TRBD1 (5 bases). V was clipped by 7 bases and J by 4 bases, with 16 bases between them. Per germline, CDR1 SGHTA and CDR2 FQGNSA. The CDR3 totals 14 residues. CDR3 coding DNA: TGTGCCAGCACCCTATACCAGGGTCCCACTGAAGCTTTCTTT. Translating gives CASTLYQGPTEAFF.

This sequence joins TRBV7-9 and TRBJ2-5; 8 bases align to TRBD2. V shed 5 bases, J shed 5 bases, and the junction held 7 bases outside the gene matches. The CDR3 has 14 residues. The germline V gene encodes CDR1 SEHNR and CDR2 FQNEAQ (reference sequence). The DNA of the CDR3 is TGTGCCAGCAGCCTTAGCGGGACTGCGGAGACCCAGTACTTC. Amino acids: CASSLSGTAETQYF.

A few counts support this clonotype. V usage is TRBV2 and J usage is TRBJ2-5; TRBD2 matches 8 bases. CDR1 and CDR2 (germline): SNHLY, FYNNEI. J gave up 5 bases and V 6 bases, and 11 bases lay outside the gene matches. The CDR3 contains 15 residues. The CDR3, as DNA: TGTGCCAGCAGCGGACGTGCGGGAGGATTCGAGACCCAGTACTTC. Protein: CASSGRAGGFETQYF.

This clonotype was counted ten times or more. The V and J genes are TRBV7-2 and TRBJ2-1; tentatively, D is TRBD1 (6 bases). The CDR3 runs to 15 residues. Trimming cost V 1 base and J 4 bases, with 11 bases left between them. Germline V gives CDR1 SGHTA, CDR2 FQGNSA. CDR3 region: CASSLVGTQYNEQFF. The CDR3 DNA is TGTGCCAGCAGCTTAGTGGGGACACAATACAATGAGCAGTTCTTC.

This clonotype turned up a few times. The chain couples TRBV29-1 to TRBJ1-2; the D gene is possibly TRBD1 (5 bases). V was trimmed by 4 bases and J by 6 bases, leaving 9 bases between them. The CDR3 totals 11 residues. Germline CDR1 SQVTM, CDR2 ANQGSEA. The CDR3 DNA reads TGCAGCGTTGTGGGACCTGATGGCTACACCTTC. Its translation is CSVVGPDGYTF.

This clonotype has a handful of counts. The V gene is TRBV10-3, the J gene TRBJ2-4, with 12 positions matching TRBD2. From germline, CDR1 is ENHRY and CDR2 SYGVKD. The CDR3 consists of 16 residues. V lost 10 bases, J lost 0 bases, and 7 bases stayed unmatched. CDR3 amino acids: CATNQGLAGAKNIQYF. The CDR3 coding sequence is TGTGCCACCAACCAGGGACTAGCGGGAGCCAAAAACATTCAGTACTTC.

The table lists this clonotype with a count of one. The rearrangement joins TRBV7-3 to TRBJ1-1; maybe TRBD1 (6 bases). Trimming took 0 bases from V and 8 from J, leaving 10 bases between them. CDR3 size: 13 residues. Germline V gene lookup returns CDR1 SGHTA and CDR2 FQGTGA. CDR3 DNA sequence: TGTGCCAGCAGCTTAACTAGGACAGTGGAAGCTTTCTTT. Encoded protein: CASSLTRTVEAFF.

V gene TRBV20-1 combines with J gene TRBJ1-2, with 7 bases aligning to TRBD1. The CDR3 sequence is 12 residues long. V shed 6 bases and J 5 bases; nucleotides not matched to a gene: 6. The V gene's germline CDR1 is DFQATT and CDR2 SNEGSKA (reference sequence). The CDR3 region is CSANPQGYGYTF. In nucleotides, the CDR3 is TGCAGTGCCAACCCACAGGGGTATGGCTACACCTTC.

This clonotype was counted a few times. The chain carries TRBV30 and TRBJ1-1; 9 nucleotides align to TRBD1. CDR3 length: 12 amino acids. The junction had 3 bases not matched to a gene; V was cut back by 2 bases and J by 8 bases. Germline assignment: CDR1 GTSNPN and CDR2 SVGIG (reference sequence). This CDR3 reads CAWSRGQGEAFF. The DNA for the CDR3 is TGTGCCTGGAGTAGGGGACAGGGAGAAGCTTTCTTT.

This chain connects TRBV6-2 or TRBV6-3 to TRBJ2-7; D is perhaps TRBD2 (6 bases). The CDR3 length is 16 residues. Germline loops: CDR1 MNHEY, CDR2 SVGEGT. V was trimmed by 7 bases and J by 0 bases, leaving 19 bases between them. The CDR3 spells CASTRGDFLISYEQYF. The DNA for the CDR3 is TGTGCCAGCACCCGCGGGGACTTTCTCATCTCCTACGAGCAGTACTTC.

V is TRBV12-3 or TRBV12-4 and J is TRBJ1-6; 10 nucleotides align to TRBD1. V dropped 5 bases and J dropped 9; count of bases not matched to a gene: 7. This CDR3 spans 15 amino acids. CDR3 region: CASSPTGTGASPLHF. In DNA, the CDR3 is TGTGCCAGCAGTCCCACCGGGACAGGGGCTTCACCCCTCCACTTT.

At least ten counts were recorded for this clonotype. This sequence joins TRBV7-3 and TRBJ2-1; maybe TRBD2 (6 bases). Germline V gene lookup returns CDR1 SGHTA and CDR2 FQGTGA. V lost 0 bases and J 9 bases, leaving 24 bases between the germline ends. The CDR3 is 18 amino acids. The CDR3 is CASSLTVPSATQGVEQFF. In DNA form, the CDR3 reads TGTGCCAGCAGCTTAACGGTTCCTAGCGCAACCCAAGGTGTTGAGCAGTTCTTC.

V gene TRBV4-1 combines with J gene TRBJ2-1, with a weak D call TRBD1 (5 bases). Trimming pared 0 bases from V and 2 bases from J, leaving 14 bases between. The germline CDR1 and CDR2 sequences are MGHRA and YSYEKL. The CDR3 consists of 17 residues. In nucleotides, the CDR3 is TGCGCCAGCAGCCAAGATAAATTTGGGGCAACCTACAATGAGCAGTTCTTC. Translated, it gives CASSQDKFGATYNEQFF.

To note about this clonotype: As the CDR3 is not closed by the conserved phenylalanine or tryptophan, this likely results from a read error. This chain links TRBV6-5 with TRBJ2-7, with TRBD2 matching over 11 bases. Losses at the gene ends were 6 bases for V and 0 bases for J; bases not matched to a gene: 4. There are 15 residues in the CDR3. Germline V gene data show CDR1 as MNHEY and CDR2 as SVGAGI. For the CDR3, the DNA is TGTGCCAGCAGCCGGGGGACTAGCGGCTCCTACGAGCAGTACCTC. As protein: CASSRGTSGSYEQYL.

This clonotype was observed once. This rearrangement joins TRBV6-2 or TRBV6-3 to TRBJ2-3; D uncertain. The CDR3 runs to 11 residues. Between the trimmed V and J ends, which lost 8 bases and 4 bases, there was a span of 7 bases. CDR1 is MNHEY and CDR2 is SVGEGT in the germline V gene. The CDR3 sequence is CASASADTQYF. The CDR3 coding sequence is TGTGCCAGCGCCAGCGCAGATACGCAGTATTTT.

This clonotype was seen more than once but under ten times. The chain links TRBV4-1 to TRBJ2-2, with D possibly being TRBD1 (6 bases). Germline lookup yields CDR1 MGHRA and CDR2 YSYEKL. V gave up 1 base and J gave up 7 bases, with 13 bases separating them. The CDR3 length is 15 residues. CDR3 sequence: CASSQADRPGGELFF. Here the CDR3 DNA reads TGCGCCAGCAGCCAAGCGGACAGACCAGGCGGGGAGCTGTTTTTT.

This clonotype was detected a few times. The CDR3 reads CSARVRQMNTEAFF. The CDR3 DNA follows: TGCAGTGCTAGAGTCCGACAGATGAACACTGAAGCTTTCTTT. V and J are TRBV20-1 and TRBJ1-1; tentative D call: TRBD1 (5 bases). CDR1 and CDR2 from the germline V gene are DFQATT and SNEGSKA (reference sequence). V shed 1 base and J shed 0 bases, with 9 bases lying between them. CDR3 length: 14 amino acids.

The chain couples TRBV7-3 to TRBJ2-5; TRBD2 is a possible D gene (5 bases). CDR3 length: 16 amino acids. The V end lost 0 bases, the J end lost 6 bases, and 17 bases lay between the germline ends. Germline values: CDR1 SGHTA, CDR2 FQGTGA. The CDR3 DNA sequence: TGTGCCAGCAGCTTAACGACCGGGAAGTCCCCTAAGACCCAGTACTTC. Protein: CASSLTTGKSPKTQYF.

The chain uses TRBV12-5 and TRBJ2-1; 11 bases map to TRBD2. The CDR3 is 14 amino acids. The J segment lost 10 bases and the V segment lost 6 bases, leaving 8 bases of the junction unmatched. The V gene's germline CDR1 is LGHNT and CDR2 FRNRAP. Here the CDR3 reads CASGLAGGSGEQFF. The CDR3 DNA reads as TGTGCTAGTGGGCTAGCGGGAGGCTCCGGGGAGCAGTTCTTC.